This T cell receptor (beta chain) was recorded in a study of beta chain features in type 1 diabetes. General study findings and limits: Highly expressing activated T cells could be over-counted with a cDNA template. Patients showed naive, central memory and Treg TCRB repertoires that appeared more similar than those of healthy donors. Shorter TCRB CDR3s, moderately but significantly so, were found in Type 1 diabetes patients in all four CD4+ subsets.

Expressed TCRB transcripts were sequenced because the entire RNA isolate underwent reverse transcription. Around 3.57 million reads was the average for naive, central memory and regulatory T cell samples. Data came from immunoSEQ multiplex PCR; TCRdb stores just in-frame clones and leaves some out. The sample contains 120,000 to 150,000 clones, roughly an eighth of which appear only once. Germline V gene lookup returns CDR1 GTSNPN and CDR2 SVGIG (reference sequence). Between the trimmed V and J ends, which lost 8 bases and 7 bases, there was a span of 14 bases. The CDR3 spans 11 residues. Remarks on this clone: Its antigen is unidentified.

This chain connects TRBV30 to TRBJ1-1; no clear D. This clonotype was obtained from a man between 18 and 35 years old with type 1 diabetes. Sequencing used central memory CD4+ T cells from blood. Here the CDR3 DNA reads TGTGCCCGAAAGTGGGCAAATGAAGCTTTCTTT. It translates to CARKWANEAFF. The whole variable domain, filled in from reference TRBV30 and TRBJ1-1, reads SQTIHQWPATLVQPVGSPLSLECTVEGTSNPNLYWYRQAAGRGLQLLFYSVGIGQISSEVPQNLSASRPQDRQFILSSKKLLLSDSGFYLCARKWANEAFFGQGTRLTVV.